The 17 T cell receptor beta chains in this list originate from one sample, sequenced in a study of shared clonotypes between healthy human individuals. Assay: immunoSEQ multiplex PCR; the TCRdb copy retains only in-frame clones and omits some. The top ten hold about 0.068% of the sample, which has under 600,000 clones, approximately 94% seen once. The material sequenced was naive CD4+ T cells sorted from blood. Subset defined: CD45RA+ positively selected. The receptors come from a woman aged 25-40 years in good health.

J is TRBJ2-1 and V is TRBV7-3; weak D call: TRBD1 (6 bases). The ends were cut back, 4 bases at V and 4 bases at J, with 14 bases in the middle. The germline CDR1 and CDR2 sequences are SGHTA and FQGTGA. CDR3 length equals 15 residues. CDR3 protein: CASSSRDRLYNEQFF. In DNA, the CDR3 is TGTGCCAGCAGCTCTCGAGACAGGCTTTACAATGAGCAGTTCTTC.

V and J are TRBV5-1 and TRBJ1-2; 8 bases are a match to TRBD1. Trimming cost V 0 bases and J 5 bases; bases outside gene matches: 6. Germline lookup yields CDR1 SGHRS and CDR2 YFSETQ. The CDR3 is made up of 15 amino acids. The CDR3, as DNA: TGCGCCAGCAGCTTGGAGGGGACAGGAGGATATGGCTACACCTTC. The encoded protein is CASSLEGTGGYGYTF.

This chain joins TRBV10-3 and TRBJ1-1; D might be TRBD1 (5 bases). The CDR3 runs to 14 residues. CDR1 ENHRY and CDR2 SYGVKD come from the germline V gene. V lost 3 bases and J 4 bases, leaving 12 bases between the germline ends. Written as DNA, the CDR3 is TGTGCCATCAGTGAATTCAGGGTAGGCACTGAAGCTTTCTTT. The encoded protein is CAISEFRVGTEAFF.

This clone appeared a few times. V gene TRBV30 combines with J gene TRBJ1-5, with D unresolved. This CDR3 spans 12 amino acids. The germline V gene encodes CDR1 GTSNPN and CDR2 SVGIG (reference sequence). V lost 4 bases to trimming and J lost 9 bases, with 13 bases between them. The chain's CDR3 is CAWIPRKGPQHF. The CDR3 DNA reads as TGTGCCTGGATTCCCAGAAAAGGGCCCCAGCATTTT.

CDR3 DNA: TGTGCCAGCAGCCAACTCCAGGGACGTCGAGATTCACCCCTCCACTTT. Translation: CASSQLQGRRDSPLHF. V usage is TRBV5-4 and J usage is TRBJ1-6; D might be TRBD1 (5 bases). The V end lost 4 bases, the J end lost 8 bases, and 19 bases lay between the germline ends. CDR1 and CDR2 (germline): SGHNT, YYREEE (reference sequence). The CDR3 spans 16 residues.

The rearrangement links TRBV28 to TRBJ2-1, with TRBD2 matching over 9 bases. Germline V lookup: CDR1 MDHEN, CDR2 SYDVKM. With 7 bases clipped from V and 9 bases from J, the junction kept 13 bases outside the gene matches. The CDR3 covers 15 residues. The DNA for the CDR3 is TGTGCCAGCACCTTAGCGGGAGAAGCCCCGCGTGAGCAGTTCTTC. Protein sequence: CASTLAGEAPREQFF.

The chain couples TRBV6-1 to TRBJ1-3, with TRBD1 matching 8 bases. J gave up 1 base and V 6 bases, and 2 bases lay outside the gene matches. Germline V CDR1 and CDR2: MNHNS, SASEGT. The CDR3 extends over 14 amino acids. CDR3 coding DNA: TGTGCCAGCAGAAGGACAGGGTCTGGAAACACCATATATTTT. Translating it yields CASRRTGSGNTIYF.

This chain joins TRBV6-6 and TRBJ1-5; D gene uncertain. Trimming removed 3 bases at V and 4 bases at J, with 10 bases between. This CDR3 region has 14 residues. Germline V gene lookup returns CDR1 MNHNY and CDR2 SVGAGI (reference sequence). As DNA, the CDR3 is TGTGCCAGCAGTTATTACAGTGGGAATCAGCCCCAGCATTTT. Translating it yields CASSYYSGNQPQHF.

This clone was detected only a few times. The J gene is TRBJ1-2, the V gene TRBV4-1; 9 bases map to TRBD1. With 6 bases clipped from V and 3 bases from J, the junction kept 8 bases outside the gene matches. The V gene's germline CDR1 is MGHRA and CDR2 YSYEKL. This CDR3 has 15 residues. CDR3: CASRNPGQGYYGYTF. The CDR3 DNA reads TGCGCCAGCAGGAATCCGGGACAGGGTTACTATGGCTACACCTTC.

The chain uses TRBV11-2 and TRBJ2-3, with no clear D. Germline assignment: CDR1 SGHAT and CDR2 FQNNGV. Trimming cost V 7 bases and J 1 base, with 24 bases left between them. The CDR3 spans 18 residues. CDR3: CASIPGVRLVEGTDTQYF. For the CDR3, the DNA is TGTGCCAGCATCCCAGGTGTGAGGTTGGTTGAGGGCACAGATACGCAGTATTTT.

This clone was seen just once. The rearrangement joins TRBV25-1 to TRBJ2-1, with D maybe TRBD2 (6 bases). Per the germline V gene, CDR1 is MGHDK and CDR2 is SYGVNS. V dropped 8 bases and J dropped 0 bases, with 14 bases sitting between them. The CDR3 runs 15 residues. CDR3: CASGFAGLSYNEQFF. CDR3 bases: TGTGCCAGCGGTTTTGCGGGACTCTCCTACAATGAGCAGTTCTTC.

As regards this clone: Other DNA sequences in this sample translate to the same CDR3. The V call is TRBV29-1, the J call TRBJ1-2; a weak D match, TRBD1 (6 bases). V was cut by 7 bases and J by 4 bases, with 16 bases left in between. The V gene's germline CDR1 is SQVTM and CDR2 ANQGSEA. The CDR3 totals 13 residues. CDR3 region: CSGTQGYGYGYTF. In DNA form, the CDR3 reads TGCAGCGGCACGCAGGGGTACGGCTATGGCTACACCTTC.

V gene TRBV7-9 combines with J gene TRBJ1-1; D might be TRBD1 (5 bases). Trimming removed 1 base from V and 2 bases from J, with 11 bases in between. The CDR3 consists of 15 residues. Germline V gives CDR1 SEHNR, CDR2 FQNEAQ (reference sequence). In DNA, the CDR3 is TGTGCCAGCAGCTTAGAGGGGATGATCAACACTGAAGCTTTCTTT. Protein: CASSLEGMINTEAFF. Supplemented by reference TRBV7-9 and TRBJ1-1, the full variable domain reads DTGVSQNPRHKITKRGQNVTFRCDPISEHNRLYWYRQTLGQGPEFLTYFQNEAQLEKSRLLSDRFSAERPKGSFSTLEIQRTEQGDSAMYLCASSLEGMINTEAFFGQGTRLTVV.

The chain links TRBV9 to TRBJ2-5; 7 nucleotides line up with TRBD2. The germline V gene has CDR1 SGDLS and CDR2 YYNGEE. V trimming: 0 bases; J trimming: 4 bases; junction bases outside the gene matches: 3. The CDR3 runs to 14 residues. CDR3 protein: CASSVVPGGETQYF. DNA of the CDR3: TGTGCCAGCAGCGTAGTTCCGGGGGGAGAGACCCAGTACTTC. Combining the CDR3 with reference TRBV9 and TRBJ2-5 gives the whole variable domain DSGVTQTPKHLITATGQRVTLRCSPRSGDLSVYWYQQSLDQGLQFLIQYYNGEERAKGNILERFSAQQFPDLHSELNLSSLELGDSALYFCASSVVPGGETQYFGPGTRLLVL.

Comments on this clone: The sample holds other DNA sequences that translate to the same CDR3. V and J are TRBV29-1 and TRBJ1-1; D is possibly TRBD1 (5 bases). CDR1 and CDR2 from the germline V gene are SQVTM and ANQGSEA. The CDR3 consists of 13 residues. The V gene lost 4 bases and the J gene lost 0 bases, with 9 bases spanning the gap. The CDR3 spells CSVGGRMNTEAFF. CDR3 sequence (DNA): TGCAGCGTTGGGGGACGGATGAACACTGAAGCTTTCTTT.

The CDR3 here is CASSEDLVAGGSTDTQYF. The DNA of the CDR3 is TGTGCCAGCAGTGAAGACTTGGTGGCGGGAGGTAGCACAGATACGCAGTATTTT. The rearrangement uses TRBV25-1 and TRBJ2-3; 8 bases line up with TRBD2. With 2 bases clipped from V and 0 bases from J, the junction kept 10 bases outside the gene matches. CDR3 size: 18 residues. From germline, CDR1 is MGHDK and CDR2 SYGVNS.

On this clone: The sample holds other DNA sequences that translate to the same CDR3. The gene calls are TRBV6-6 and TRBJ2-3; 8 positions match TRBD1. The germline CDR1 and CDR2 sequences are MNHNY and SVGAGI (reference sequence). The CDR3 extends over 12 amino acids. V dropped 8 bases and J dropped 3; count of bases not matched to a gene: 1. CDR3 in amino acids: CASGTGTDTQYF. In nucleotides, the CDR3 is TGTGCCAGCGGGACAGGTACAGATACGCAGTATTTT.